These 14 T cell receptor beta chains were sequenced from one sample in a study of cytotoxic CD8 clonotypes in ibrutinib-treated CLL. Profiled with immunoSEQ multiplex PCR; TCRdb holds only in-frame clones, not every one. Found here are 200,000 or so clones, 75% to 85% of them singletons; the top ten hold about 10%. The sequences come from PBMCs, collected after 12 months of ibrutinib treatment. The receptors were gathered from a human donor with chronic lymphocytic leukemia.

The table lists this clone with a count of one. The J gene is TRBJ2-3, the V gene TRBV7-6, with D perhaps TRBD1 or TRBD2 (5 bases each). The CDR3 sequence is 15 residues long. Germline V gene sequence: CDR1 SGHVS, CDR2 FNYEAQ. V lost 5 bases to trimming and J lost 3 bases, with 15 bases between them. CDR3 nucleotide sequence: TGTGCCAGCAGCCCAGGGCTGAGGGAGACAGATACGCAGTATTTT. Protein sequence: CASSPGLRETDTQYF. Full variable domain (missing parts from reference TRBV7-6 and TRBJ2-3): GAGVSQSPRYKVTKRGQDVALRCDPISGHVSLYWYRQALGQGPEFLTYFNYEAQQDKSGLPNDRFSAERPEGSISTLTIQRTEQRDSAMYRCASSPGLRETDTQYFGPGTRLTVL.

This clone has more than one count but fewer than ten. The chain has TRBV5-1 and TRBJ1-3; the D is unclear. V was pared by 1 base and J by 0 bases, with 8 bases between. The CDR3 length is 15 residues. Per germline, CDR1 SGHRS and CDR2 YFSETQ. The CDR3: CASSLNGDSGNTIYF. CDR3 DNA sequence: TGCGCCAGCAGCTTGAACGGCGACTCTGGAAACACCATATATTTT.

The chain joins TRBV6-5 to TRBJ1-1; the D is unclear. Germline loops: CDR1 MNHEY, CDR2 SVGAGI. The CDR3 has 13 residues. The ends were cut back, 0 bases at V and 1 base at J, with 3 bases in the middle. The CDR3 coding sequence is TGTGCCAGCAGTTACTCATGGAACACTGAAGCTTTCTTT. Its protein is CASSYSWNTEAFF.

Only a few counts were recorded for this clone. The same CDR3 arises from other DNA sequences in this sample as well. This rearrangement joins TRBV7-6 to TRBJ2-1; D gene uncertain. CDR3 size: 13 residues. CDR1 SGHVS and CDR2 FNYEAQ come from the germline V gene. Trimming cost V 5 bases and J 10 bases, with 15 bases left between them. DNA for the CDR3: TGTGCCAGCAGCCCAGAGACGGATCGGGAGCAGTTCTTC. Its protein product is CASSPETDREQFF.

The chain employs TRBV5-6 and TRBJ1-4; weak D call: TRBD1 (5 bases). The V gene lost 3 bases and the J gene lost 0 bases, with 15 bases spanning the gap. CDR1 and CDR2 (germline): SGHDT, YYEEEE. CDR3 length equals 17 residues. CDR3 in DNA: TGTGCCAGCAGCTCCGACCGGGACGGCTCAACTAATGAAAAACTGTTTTTT. It yields the protein CASSSDRDGSTNEKLFF.

The genes are TRBV15 and TRBJ2-3; the D gene is possibly TRBD2 (6 bases). V lost 3 bases and J 1 base, leaving 14 bases between the germline ends. Germline CDR1 and CDR2: LNHNV and YYDKDF (reference sequence). This CDR3 region has 16 residues. The CDR3 bases are TGTGCCACCAGCAGCCCATTGCGGGGAGGCACAGATACGCAGTATTTT. Its translation is CATSSPLRGGTDTQYF.

The chain carries TRBV6-5 and TRBJ1-5; possibly TRBD1 for D (5 bases). The CDR3 contains 14 residues. Germline-derived CDR1 and CDR2 are MNHEY and SVGAGI. V was cut by 2 bases and J by 2 bases, with 7 bases left in between. CDR3 sequence reads: CASSYRGGNQPQHF. CDR3 DNA sequence: TGTGCCAGCAGTTACCGGGGCGGCAATCAGCCCCAGCATTTT.

This clone was seen once. The chain joins TRBV7-9 to TRBJ2-1; tentatively, D is TRBD1 (6 bases). The CDR3 extends over 17 amino acids. With 4 bases removed from V and 0 bases from J, the gap between germline ends came to 16 bases. The germline CDR1 and CDR2 sequences are SEHNR and FQNEAQ (reference sequence). As DNA, the CDR3 is TGTGCCAGCAGCTCGAGGGGGACACCGAGCTCCTACAATGAGCAGTTCTTC. This gives the protein CASSSRGTPSSYNEQFF.

This chain connects TRBV2 to TRBJ1-5; D ambiguous. Per germline, CDR1 SNHLY and CDR2 FYNNEI. V lost 1 base and J lost 5, with 9 bases in between. There are 14 residues in the CDR3. CDR3 protein: CASSEGSRYQPQHF. CDR3 nucleotide sequence: TGTGCCAGCAGTGAAGGGAGCAGGTATCAGCCCCAGCATTTT.

The chain uses TRBV30 and TRBJ1-1; D uncertain. Trimming removed 4 bases at V and 4 bases at J, with 22 bases between. The germline gives CDR1 GTSNPN, CDR2 SVGIG (reference sequence). The CDR3 loop spans 16 amino acids. CDR3 in amino acids: CAWTRRGGFVGTEAFF. DNA of the CDR3: TGTGCCTGGACCCGGCGGGGTGGATTCGTTGGCACTGAAGCTTTCTTT.

The V call is TRBV7-6, the J call TRBJ2-1; unclear D gene. Trimming pared 4 bases from V and 3 bases from J, leaving 13 bases between. The CDR3 consists of 15 residues. The V gene's germline CDR1 is SGHVS and CDR2 FNYEAQ. The CDR3 DNA sequence: TGTGCCAGCAGCTCCTTCCTCGGCCGCTACAATGAGCAGTTCTTC. This gives the protein CASSSFLGRYNEQFF.

CDR3 bases: TGCGCCAGCAGCTTGGACGGGACAGGGCGCAACACTGAAGCTTTCTTT. Translated, it gives CASSLDGTGRNTEAFF. The J gene is TRBJ1-1, the V gene TRBV5-1; TRBD1 matches at 9 bases. Germline CDR1 is SGHRS and CDR2 is YFSETQ. The CDR3 totals 16 residues. J lost 2 bases, V lost 0 bases, and 5 bases had no gene match.

This rearrangement joins TRBV6-5 to TRBJ2-3; no clear D gene. Germline V gene lookup returns CDR1 MNHEY and CDR2 SVGAGI. V dropped 5 bases and J dropped 4 bases, with 10 bases sitting between them. CDR3 length: 13 amino acids. CDR3 nucleotides: TGTGCCAGCAGTCGTTCAGCATCAGATACGCAGTATTTT. Translation gives CASSRSASDTQYF.

This clone appeared a few times. This rearrangement joins TRBV27 to TRBJ2-7; possibly TRBD1 for D (6 bases). Per germline, CDR1 MNHEY and CDR2 SMNVEV (reference sequence). The CDR3 runs to 14 residues. V lost 3 bases, J lost 3 bases, and 12 bases lay in between. CDR3 region: CASSLKTGGYEQYF. The CDR3, as DNA: TGTGCCAGCAGTTTGAAGACAGGAGGCTACGAGCAGTACTTC.